These T cell receptor beta chains were read from a single sample in a study of blood T cell repertoires in COVID-19. TCRdb's copy holds only in-frame clones and misses some; the assay was immunoSEQ multiplex PCR. The profile shows under 300,000 clones, roughly nine tenths of them singletons. The sample was PBMCs or T cells enriched from blood (not recorded which). These receptors were taken from a human donor in a cohort exposed to, infected with or recovered from COVID-19 (not recorded which). The donor label of this sample is uncertain. Each CDR3 is given with its conserved first and last residue. A D gene is named only where the DNA matches it firmly. Part of the rows lack a size; the others show once, few, many or a class for expanded clones.

j_call clone_size v_call d_call cdr3_nt cdr3_aa
TRBJ1-4 - TRBV14 - TGTGCCAGCAGCCAAGACCGAGGGATTAAAAAACTGTTTTTT CASSQDRGIKKLFF
TRBJ1-2 - TRBV3-1/TRBV3-2 TRBD1 TGTGCCAGCAGTCCAGGGGGCAATGGCTACACCTTC CASSPGGNGYTF
TRBJ1-4 - TRBV27 - TGTGCCAGCAGTTTAGACGAGGGTAAGAATGAAAAACTGTTTTTT CASSLDEGKNEKLFF
TRBJ1-6 - TRBV12-5 - TGTGCTAGTGGTTTGGGGACTTACGTTTCACCCCTCCACTTT CASGLGTYVSPLHF
TRBJ1-3 - TRBV18 TRBD1 TGTGCCAGCTCACATGACTCCGGGACAGCTGGAAACACCATATATTTT CASSHDSGTAGNTIYF
TRBJ1-3 - TRBV5-4 - TGTGCCAGTCTATCGTCGGGAAACACCATATATTTT CASLSSGNTIYF
TRBJ1-6 - TRBV4-3 - TGCGCCAGCAGCCAAGCTGGTATCAGCTCCTATAATTCACCCCTCCACTTT CASSQAGISSYNSPLHF
TRBJ2-1 - TRBV11-2 - TGTGCCAGCAGGTACTGGGGCAGGGCCCTTTACAATGAGCAGTTCTTC CASRYWGRALYNEQFF
TRBJ2-3 - TRBV3-1/TRBV3-2 - TGTGCCAGCAGCCCTCCCGCCAGGGGCACAGATACGCAGTATTTT CASSPPARGTDTQYF
TRBJ1-1 - TRBV2 - TGTGCCAGCAGCTCAGAGGGGGTGAAGACTGAAGCTTTCTTT CASSSEGVKTEAFF
TRBJ1-2 once TRBV25-1 - TGTGCCAGCAGTGAATATGGGGGGAACTATGGCTACACCTTC CASSEYGGNYGYTF
TRBJ2-5 - TRBV20-1 - TGCAGTGCTAGTACTACCTATCAAGAGACCCAGTACTTC CSASTTYQETQYF
TRBJ1-2 - TRBV12-3/TRBV12-4 TRBD1 TGTGCCAGCACGGACAGGTCTTACTATGGCTACACCTTC CASTDRSYYGYTF
TRBJ2-7 - TRBV27 - TGTGCCAGCAGTTTTTTGGGGGGGGCCGATTACGAGCAGTACTTC CASSFLGGADYEQYF
TRBJ1-2 - TRBV5-4 - TGTGCCAGCAGCTTGGAAAGAGGTTTCGGCTACACCTTC CASSLERGFGYTF
TRBJ2-2 - TRBV3-1/TRBV3-2 - TGTGCCAGCAAAGATGAGGGTTCGAACACCGGGGAGCTGTTTTTT CASKDEGSNTGELFF
TRBJ2-2 - TRBV7-3 TRBD1 TGTGCCAGCAGCTTAAAGGGACAGGCGATCACCGGGGAGCTGTTTTTT CASSLKGQAITGELFF
TRBJ1-1 - TRBV4-1 - TGCGCCAGCAGCCAAGATAGCGAGGGGGTGGGGACTGAAGCTTTCTTT CASSQDSEGVGTEAFF
TRBJ1-2 - TRBV28 TRBD1 TGTGCCAGCAGTTCTGGAGGGGGCACCCAAGCAGGCTACACCTTC CASSSGGGTQAGYTF
TRBJ1-3 - TRBV5-6 - TGTGCCAGCAGCGTTCCCACTGGAAACACCATATATTTT CASSVPTGNTIYF
TRBJ1-1 - TRBV20-1 - TGCAGTGCTAGTACTGTTAACACTGAAGCTTTCTTT CSASTVNTEAFF
TRBJ2-4 - TRBV28 TRBD2 TGTGCCAGCAGTTGGGAGGGGACAAACATTCAGTACTTC CASSWEGTNIQYF
TRBJ2-3 - TRBV7-2 TRBD2 TGTGCCAGCAGTGCTCAACTAGCGGGCGCAGATACGCAGTATTTT CASSAQLAGADTQYF
TRBJ2-7 - TRBV6-5 TRBD2 TGTGCCAGCAGTTACAGCGGGACTAGCGGCTACGAGCAGTACTTC CASSYSGTSGYEQYF
TRBJ2-7 once TRBV5-1 TRBD2 TGCGCCAGTCAGGGAGGGCCCTACGAGCAGTACTTC CASQGGPYEQYF
TRBJ2-1 once TRBV18 TRBD2 TGTGCCAGCTCACCACCGGGACTACCCTACAATGAGCAGTTCTTC CASSPPGLPYNEQFF
TRBJ1-2 - TRBV10-3 TRBD1 TGTGCCATCAGTGAGTCGACAGGGGCCAACTATGGCTACACCTTC CAISESTGANYGYTF
TRBJ2-3 - TRBV9 TRBD1 TGTGCCAGCAGCTCCAGGGGGCCATCAGATACGCAGTATTTT CASSSRGPSDTQYF
TRBJ1-6 - TRBV19 - TGTGCCAGTAGTATGGGTCCTCAGACTAGTTCACCCCTCCACTTT CASSMGPQTSSPLHF
TRBJ2-3 once TRBV5-1 TRBD2 TGCGCCAGCAGCTTGGCGGTCGTGTCTAGCGGGGGGGCAACAGATACGCAGTATTTT CASSLAVVSSGGATDTQYF
TRBJ2-3 once TRBV14 - TGTGCCAGCAGCCAATGGGTTTCGACGAGGGATACGCAGTATTTT CASSQWVSTRDTQYF
TRBJ1-6 once TRBV7-9 - TGTGCCAGCAGCTCAGAACCGGGACACTTTTCACCCCTCCACTTT CASSSEPGHFSPLHF
TRBJ2-7 - TRBV21-1 - TGTGCCAGCAGACCCCGGGAAAACGCCCTGGGGGAGCAGTACTTC CASRPRENALGEQYF
TRBJ1-1 - TRBV18 - TGTGCCAGCTCACCGGACATCTCCCGGAACACTGAAGCTTTCTTT CASSPDISRNTEAFF
TRBJ2-3 - TRBV5-1 TRBD2 TGCGCCAGCAGCCATTGGACTAGCGGGGGGGCAGATACGCAGTATTTT CASSHWTSGGADTQYF
TRBJ1-4 - TRBV19 - TGTGCCAGTAGTATGGGCGTCGATTCCCACCCTAATGAAAAACTGTTTTTT CASSMGVDSHPNEKLFF
TRBJ2-3 - TRBV11-3 TRBD2 TGTGCCAGCAGCGGGACGGTAGCGGGGGCCGGCACAGATACGCAGTATTTT CASSGTVAGAGTDTQYF
TRBJ2-1 - TRBV24-1 TRBD2 TGTGCCACCAGTGACGGGGGGGGGACCTACTACAATGAGCAGTTCTTC CATSDGGGTYYNEQFF
TRBJ2-5 - TRBV27 - TGTGCCAGCAGCCCATTGGCCGCCGACAACCACCAGTACTTC CASSPLAADNHQYF